The 28 T cell receptor beta chains listed next were all sequenced from one sample in a study of molecular identifiers for immune sequencing clone quantification. TCRdb fed the PCR reads into MiXCR, producing one record per CDR3 protein. The sample has about 640,000 distinct CDR3 sequences; 20% are singletons. What was sequenced was naive CD8+ T cells from blood, with Jurkat cell RNA spiked in. Subset: FACS-sorted CD8+CD4-CCR7+CD45RA+ naive T cells. The source is a human donor in good health. Some libraries in this study had Jurkat cell RNA spiked in.

This clonotype was observed a few times. The chain employs TRBV27 and TRBJ2-7; D perhaps matches TRBD2 (6 bases). Per the germline V gene, CDR1 is MNHEY and CDR2 is SMNVEV (reference sequence). V was shortened by 8 bases and J by 1 base, with 12 bases between the two germline ends. The CDR3 spans 13 residues. The CDR3 reads CASGDFDSYEQYF. CDR3 DNA sequence: TGTGCCAGCGGGGACTTCGATTCCTACGAGCAGTACTTC.

This clonotype has ten or more counts. The V gene is TRBV4-3, the J gene TRBJ2-3; 8 bases map to TRBD2. The CDR3 is 16 residues long. J gave up 2 bases and V 1 base, and 5 bases lay outside the gene matches. CDR1 is LGHNA and CDR2 is YSLEER in the germline V gene. The CDR3: CASSQAHGGATDTQYF. CDR3 DNA: TGCGCCAGCAGCCAAGCACACGGGGGGGCCACAGATACGCAGTATTTT.

Concerning this clonotype: A read error is possible here, since a much larger clone lies one base away. V usage is TRBV15 and J usage is TRBJ2-3; D unclear. The CDR3 totals 13 residues. Per the germline V gene, CDR1 is LNHNV and CDR2 is YYDKDF (reference sequence). The CDR3: CTTSRGSTDTQYF. In nucleotides, the CDR3 is TGTACCACCAGCAGAGGAAGCACAGATACGCAGTATTTT.

This clonotype was recorded many times. In DNA, the CDR3 is TGTGCCAGCGGCGGTCAGCCCCAGCATTTT. The encoded protein is CASGGQPQHF. This chain joins TRBV6-1 and TRBJ1-5, with unresolved D. The CDR3 is made up of 10 amino acids. Trimming took 8 bases from V and 6 from J, leaving 5 bases between them. Germline V gene data show CDR1 as MNHNS and CDR2 as SASEGT.

This clonotype was picked up a small number of times. This rearrangement joins TRBV20-1 to TRBJ2-7; 9 nucleotides agree with TRBD2. CDR3 size: 13 residues. From germline, CDR1 is DFQATT and CDR2 SNEGSKA (reference sequence). The trim removed 3 bases at V and 3 bases at J, leaving 3 bases unmatched. Here the CDR3 reads CSARGRGGYEQYF. The CDR3 DNA sequence: TGCAGTGCTAGGGGGCGGGGGGGCTACGAGCAGTACTTC.

The chain couples TRBV28 to TRBJ2-5; 8 bases match TRBD2. After removal of 5 bases from V and 2 bases from J, the junction contained 10 bases not matched to a gene. The CDR3 loop spans 16 amino acids. Germline lookup yields CDR1 MDHEN and CDR2 SYDVKM. The CDR3 DNA is TGTGCCAGCAGTCAGTTCGGGGGGGCCATACAAGAGACCCAGTACTTC. It translates to CASSQFGGAIQETQYF. The full variable domain, rest sourced from reference TRBV28 and TRBJ2-5, is DVKVTQSSRYLVKRTGEKVFLECVQDMDHENMFWYRQDPGLGLRLIYFSYDVKMKEKGDIPEGYSVSREKKERFSLILESASTNQTSMYLCASSQFGGAIQETQYFGPGTRLLVL.

This clonotype was detected ten times or more. V gene TRBV6-2 or TRBV6-3 combines with J gene TRBJ2-7; the D is unclear. There are 11 residues in the CDR3. V dropped 8 bases and J dropped 2 bases, with 7 bases sitting between them. CDR1 is MNHEY and CDR2 is SVGEGT in the germline V gene. The CDR3: CASATTYEQYF. CDR3 coding DNA: TGTGCCAGCGCCACCACCTACGAGCAGTACTTC.

As to this clonotype: Because the CDR3 is missing its conserved closing phenylalanine or tryptophan, this is likely a read error. The genes are TRBV12-3 or TRBV12-4 and TRBJ2-7; D is unresolved. Trimming removed 2 bases at V and 5 bases at J, with 10 bases between. This CDR3 region has 13 residues. This CDR3 reads CASSLIVFHEQYL. The CDR3 DNA sequence: TGTGCCAGCAGTTTAATTGTGTTCCACGAGCAGTACCTC.

At least ten counts were recorded for this clonotype. The V gene is TRBV27, the J gene TRBJ2-3; 11 bases are shared with TRBD2. There are 15 residues in the CDR3. CDR1 MNHEY and CDR2 SMNVEV come from the germline V gene (reference sequence). Trimming cost V 9 bases and J 0 bases; bases outside gene matches: 5. CDR3 region: CASIRLAGSTDTQYF. The CDR3 coding sequence is TGTGCCAGTATCCGACTAGCGGGAAGCACAGATACGCAGTATTTT.

Turning to this clonotype: This sequence may be a read error, since a much larger clone differs from it by one base. The genes are TRBV4-1 and TRBJ1-1; 8 bases agree with TRBD1. The CDR3 has 15 amino acids. Germline CDR1 and CDR2: MGHRA and YSYEKL. The CDR3 DNA follows: TGCGCCTGCAGGCCCAAGGACAGGGCGGTTACTGAAGCTTTCTTT. This encodes CACRPKDRAVTEAFF.

Worth noting for this clonotype: A read error may explain this, as a much larger clone is one base away. This chain joins TRBV20-1 and TRBJ2-2; no clear D. Trimming removed 0 bases from V and 4 bases from J, with 6 bases in between. The CDR3 is made up of 13 amino acids. CDR1 is DFQATT and CDR2 is SNEGSKA in the germline V gene (reference sequence). The CDR3 is CSARDSRTGELFF. Written as DNA, the CDR3 is TGCAGTGCTAGAGATTCCCGCACCGGGGAGCTGTTTTTT.

As to this clonotype: This may be a read error: a much more frequent sequence differs by one nucleotide. The DNA of the CDR3 is TGCAGTGCTTACCCCGGAGGGGGCGAGACTGAAGCTTTCTTT. It yields the protein CSAYPGGGETEAFF. The rearrangement links TRBV20-1 to TRBJ1-1, with 7 bases matching TRBD1. The germline V gene has CDR1 DFQATT and CDR2 SNEGSKA (reference sequence). The CDR3 has 14 amino acids. With 5 bases clipped from V and 5 bases from J, the junction kept 11 bases outside the gene matches.

A remark on this clonotype: This may be a read error, as it is one base from a much larger clone. This chain connects TRBV7-9 to TRBJ1-6; D not resolved. The CDR3 has 12 residues. Germline assignment: CDR1 SEHNR and CDR2 FQNEAQ (reference sequence). CDR3 in amino acids: CVSRSYNSPLHF. CDR3 bases: TGTGTCAGCAGATCGTATAATTCACCCCTCCACTTT. The complete variable domain, with remaining parts taken from reference TRBV7-9 and TRBJ1-6, reads DTGVSQNPRHKITKRGQNVTFRCDPISEHNRLYWYRQTLGQGPEFLTYFQNEAQLEKSRLLSDRFSAERPKGSFSTLEIQRTEQGDSAMYLCVSRSYNSPLHFGNGTRLTVT.

Remarks on this clonotype: This may be a read error, as it is one base from a much larger clone. The chain recombines TRBV6-6 with TRBJ2-5, with 9 positions matching TRBD1. Per the germline V gene, CDR1 is MNHNY and CDR2 is SVGAGI (reference sequence). The CDR3 covers 20 residues. Trimming cost V 0 bases and J 5 bases; bases outside gene matches: 19. The CDR3 sequence is CASSYSPGTGLGSGPETQYF. The DNA for the CDR3 is TGTGCCAGCAGTTACTCACCCGGGACAGGGTTGGGATCCGGACCGGAGACCCAGTACTTC.

This clonotype was seen at least ten times. The V gene is TRBV15, the J gene TRBJ2-5; a possible D gene is TRBD2 (6 bases). CDR3 length equals 11 residues. Trimming removed 8 bases at V and 2 bases at J, with 6 bases between. Germline assignment: CDR1 LNHNV and CDR2 YYDKDF (reference sequence). The CDR3 sequence is CATGGQETQYF. In DNA form, the CDR3 reads TGTGCCACCGGAGGGCAAGAGACCCAGTACTTC.

This clonotype was picked up a small number of times. The chain combines TRBV30 with TRBJ2-5; maybe TRBD1 (6 bases). The germline V and J ends were trimmed by 2 bases and 5 bases, with 15 bases remaining between them. Germline CDR1 is GTSNPN and CDR2 is SVGIG (reference sequence). The CDR3 consists of 14 residues. The CDR3 DNA follows: TGTGCCTGGAGTCGGACAGCCTTTAGTGAGACCCAGTACTTC. As protein: CAWSRTAFSETQYF.

Comment on this clonotype: Being one base from a much bigger clone, this may be a read error. Here the CDR3 omits its conserved ending phenylalanine or tryptophan, so a read error is the likely source. The CDR3 loop reads CASMGWSTDTQYL. As DNA, the CDR3 is TGTGCCAGCATGGGCTGGAGCACAGATACGCAGTATCTT. The chain recombines TRBV2 with TRBJ2-3; D not resolved. This CDR3 region has 13 residues. V shed 7 bases and J shed 0 bases, with 8 bases lying between them. CDR1 and CDR2 from the germline V gene are SNHLY and FYNNEI.

In its sample, this clonotype was seen many times. V and J are TRBV11-2 and TRBJ1-1; D is perhaps TRBD1 (5 bases). The CDR3 consists of 13 residues. V was shortened by 5 bases and J by 6 bases, with 13 bases between the two germline ends. Germline loops: CDR1 SGHAT, CDR2 FQNNGV. CDR3 DNA: TGTGCCAGCAGCCCAGGGCGGGGAGCTGAAGCTTTCTTT. This gives the protein CASSPGRGAEAFF. Filled out from reference TRBV11-2 and TRBJ1-1, the complete variable domain reads EAGVAQSPRYKIIEKRQSVAFWCNPISGHATLYWYQQILGQGPKLLIQFQNNGVVDDSQLPKDRFSAERLKGVDSTLKIQPAKLEDSAVYLCASSPGRGAEAFFGQGTRLTVV.

The rearrangement uses TRBV6-5 and TRBJ2-1; the match to TRBD2 covers 9 bases. CDR1 is MNHEY, CDR2 SVGAGI, per germline. V lost 7 bases to trimming and J lost 4 bases; unmatched junction nucleotides: 5. CDR3 length equals 14 residues. The CDR3 DNA is TGTGCCAGCACGTCGCTAGCGGGATACAATGAGCAGTTCTTC. This gives the protein CASTSLAGYNEQFF.

This clonotype was seen only once. It may be a read error: a sequence one base away is much more abundant. This chain joins TRBV27 and TRBJ2-3; either TRBD1 or TRBD2 may fit D (6 bases each). The CDR3 length is 15 residues. Germline V lookup: CDR1 MNHEY, CDR2 SMNVEV (reference sequence). The CDR3, as DNA: TGTGCCAGCAGAAAAAGGGGGGCCGGCACAGATACGCAGTGTTTT. Translation gives CASRKRGAGTDTQCF.

This clonotype has only one observation. Given a much more abundant clone one base away, this may be a read error. The rearrangement links TRBV6-5 to TRBJ2-6; 10 bases align to TRBD2. Unmatched junction bases numbered 17, after V lost 2 bases and J lost 4 bases. This CDR3 has 21 residues. The germline gives CDR1 MNHEY, CDR2 SVGAGI. CDR3 amino acids: CASSYPSVEREGRSGANVLTF. CDR3 nucleotides: TGTGCCAGCAGTTACCCGTCGGTCGAGCGGGAGGGCCGGTCCGGGGCCAACGTCCTGACTTTC.

Comments on this clonotype: Relative to the germline gene, one junction end is altered; a read error may explain this. The V call is TRBV5-1, the J call TRBJ2-3; TRBD2 is a possible D gene (7 bases). The CDR3 runs to 15 residues. Germline CDR1 reads SGHRS; CDR2 reads YFSETQ. The DNA of the CDR3 is TGCACCAGCAGCTTTAGAGGGGGGGGCACAGATACGCAGTATTTT. It translates to CTSSFRGGGTDTQYF.

This clonotype was observed many times. V is TRBV4-3 and J is TRBJ2-3; D could derive from TRBD1 or TRBD2 (6 bases each). From germline, CDR1 is LGHNA and CDR2 YSLEER. This CDR3 region has 18 residues. The V end was cut by 1 base, the J end by 2 bases, with 19 bases between. In DNA form, the CDR3 reads TGCGCCAGCAGCCAAGGCAGTCGTGGAGGGGGTGACACAGATACGCAGTATTTT. This gives the protein CASSQGSRGGGDTDTQYF.

The table lists this clonotype with many counts. The chain links TRBV3-1 to TRBJ1-1; no definite D call. Germline-derived CDR1 and CDR2 are LGHDT and YNNKEL (reference sequence). V dropped 4 bases and J dropped 1 base, with 7 bases sitting between them. The CDR3 loop spans 13 amino acids. CDR3 protein: CASSLKENTEAFF. The DNA of the CDR3 is TGTGCCAGCAGCCTTAAGGAGAACACTGAAGCTTTCTTT.

This clonotype has at least ten counts. The chain couples TRBV5-4 to TRBJ2-3, with D possibly matching TRBD1 (5 bases). V lost 3 bases and J lost 1, with 15 bases in between. The CDR3 is made up of 16 amino acids. Germline loops: CDR1 SGHNT, CDR2 YYREEE (reference sequence). The CDR3 nucleotides read TGTGCCAGCAGCTCATGGGGCCAGGCCCGCACAGATACGCAGTATTTT. As protein: CASSSWGQARTDTQYF.

The chain carries TRBV12-3 or TRBV12-4 and TRBJ2-2; TRBD2 matches at 8 bases. The CDR3 consists of 16 residues. V lost 6 bases, J lost 1 base, and 7 bases stayed unmatched. The CDR3 here is CASSNLAGKNTGELFF. CDR3 nucleotides: TGTGCCAGCAGCAACCTAGCGGGCAAGAACACCGGGGAGCTGTTTTTT.

This clonotype was counted ten times or more. The chain uses TRBV18 and TRBJ2-5; weak D call: TRBD1 (6 bases). Trimming removed 6 bases from V and 2 bases from J, with 19 bases in between. The germline V gene encodes CDR1 KGHSH and CDR2 LQKENI. The CDR3 contains 16 residues. The CDR3 nucleotides are TGTGCCAGCTCCGCATCCCCCGGGACAAGTCAAGAGACCCAGTACTTC. It is translated as CASSASPGTSQETQYF.

This clonotype was seen many times. This chain connects TRBV7-9 to TRBJ2-7; 10 bases fit TRBD2. V gave up 5 bases and J gave up 4 bases; unmatched junction bases: 17. Germline CDR1 reads SEHNR; CDR2 reads FQNEAQ (reference sequence). This CDR3 has 18 amino acids. In nucleotides, the CDR3 is TGTGCCAGCAGCACCCCCGATCGTGAGCGGGGGGGCCGGTACGAGCAGTACTTC. Translated, it gives CASSTPDRERGGRYEQYF.